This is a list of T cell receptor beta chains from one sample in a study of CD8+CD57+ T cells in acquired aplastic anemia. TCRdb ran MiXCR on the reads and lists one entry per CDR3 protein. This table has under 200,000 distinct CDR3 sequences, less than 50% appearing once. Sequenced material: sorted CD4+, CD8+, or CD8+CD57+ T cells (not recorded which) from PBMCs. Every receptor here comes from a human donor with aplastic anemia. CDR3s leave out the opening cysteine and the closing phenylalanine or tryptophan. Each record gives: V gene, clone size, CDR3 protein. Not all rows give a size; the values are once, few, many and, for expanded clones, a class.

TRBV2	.	ASSRHGGGELF
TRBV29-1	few	SVEGQTNTEAF
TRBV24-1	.	ATSVGAGGTDTQY
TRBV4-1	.	ASSQETGYEQY
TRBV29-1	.	SVEGTPRTDTQY
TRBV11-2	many	ASSLVLADPYNEQF
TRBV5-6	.	ASSLAGSTYEQY
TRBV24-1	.	ASSYSGGTSGQETQY
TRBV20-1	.	SAPGQVAEQY
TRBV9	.	ASSPGTSGIEASF
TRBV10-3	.	AISGEGMNTEAF
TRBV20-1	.	SANDQLGNTIY
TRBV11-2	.	ASSGTSLNTGELF
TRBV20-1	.	SARTSGGVYEQY
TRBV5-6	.	ASSWRVAVNTGELF
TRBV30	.	AWTIRGLNTEAF
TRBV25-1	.	ASSEPGTGGWGYT
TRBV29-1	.	SVEVGDSPYEQY
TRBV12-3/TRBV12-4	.	ASRYREDTQY
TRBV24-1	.	ATSDPRGNNEQY
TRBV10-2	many	ASSDGLAGYEQY
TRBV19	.	ASSASDGHSYEQY
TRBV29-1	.	SAEGANEKLF
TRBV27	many	ASSYSGRNEQY
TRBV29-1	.	SVGPGTADYGYT
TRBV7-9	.	AFGDTEAF
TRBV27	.	ASTAGTGGAF
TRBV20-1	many	SARDRRELFLGYT
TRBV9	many	ASSVGAAGGAGTGELF
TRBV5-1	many	ASSLGEPLIYGYT
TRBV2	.	ASSPTGEDGYT
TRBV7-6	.	ASSWGINTEAF
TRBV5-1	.	ASSFGTGTLYEQY
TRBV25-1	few	ASSERGLRGYT
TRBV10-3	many	AISEPGTGKETQY
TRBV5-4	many	ASSLVLAGYTDTQY
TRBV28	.	ASSLTGGTTEAF
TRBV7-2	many	ASSSGLGTDTQY
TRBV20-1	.	SASGGSYNEQF
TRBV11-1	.	ASSLPDRSWGQPQH
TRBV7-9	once	ASSLASGTQPQH